This T cell receptor (beta chain) appears in the sequencing data of a study of T cell clonality in common variable immunodeficiency. Regarding the study as a whole: Patient heterogeneity in the CVID cohort limited correlations between repertoire features and clinical complications. Common variable immunodeficiency TCR beta sequences reportedly had fewer deletions and N-nucleotide insertions. CVID subjects shared fewer TCRbeta clones than healthy controls did.

Control and CVID samples contributed equal amounts of genomic DNA. TCRdb's table, derived via immunoSEQ multiplex PCR, lists solely in-frame clones and lacks some. The sample shows tens of thousands of clones, no singletons; the ten largest hold approximately 3%. The sample holds a few counts of this clone. The antigen remains unidentified. The material sequenced was peripheral blood mononuclear cells. The sequence derives from a human donor with common variable immunodeficiency.

The part of the CDR3 DNA that was read is TGTGCCAGCAGCTTAGATCTAGCCTTCTCCTACGAG. This gives the protein CASSLDLAFSYE. In full, the CDR3 reads CASSLDLAFSYEQYF. This sequence joins TRBV5-5 and TRBJ2-7, with TRBD2 as a possible D gene (5 bases). The read ends 3 residues before the CDR3 terminus; that terminus is restored from the germline J gene. V was cut by 2 bases and J by 0 bases, with 12 bases left in between. The CDR3 sequence is 15 residues long. Germline values: CDR1 SGHKS, CDR2 YYEKEE (reference sequence).